This T cell receptor (beta chain) originates from a study of beta chain features in type 1 diabetes. Study-level results: There was a moderate but significant shortening of TCRB CDR3s in all four CD4+ subsets of Type 1 diabetes patients. PCR might pick shorter templates more often, in the same way for patients and controls. TCRB repertoires of naive, central memory and Treg cells appeared more similar among patients than among healthy donors.

There are a few counts of this clone. Its antigen is as yet unknown. The V segment lost 6 bases and the J segment 5 bases; nucleotides outside the gene matches: 8. Germline CDR1 and CDR2: ENHRY and SYGVKD. The CDR3 contains 14 residues. The entirety of the isolated RNA underwent reverse transcription, so expressed TCRB transcripts were sequenced. TCRdb's copy holds only in-frame clones and misses some; the assay was immunoSEQ multiplex PCR. Among around 150,000 clones listed, around 9% were seen once. On average, the one heparinised blood draw given by each donor was approximately 120 mL. This receptor was taken from a woman younger than 45 with type 1 diabetes. The chain carries TRBV10-3 and TRBJ2-5; 8 bases are shared with TRBD2. The sample comprised central memory CD4+ T cells from blood. This CDR3 reads CAIRQQREWETQYF. The DNA of the CDR3 is TGTGCCATCAGGCAGCAGCGGGAGTGGGAGACCCAGTACTTC.